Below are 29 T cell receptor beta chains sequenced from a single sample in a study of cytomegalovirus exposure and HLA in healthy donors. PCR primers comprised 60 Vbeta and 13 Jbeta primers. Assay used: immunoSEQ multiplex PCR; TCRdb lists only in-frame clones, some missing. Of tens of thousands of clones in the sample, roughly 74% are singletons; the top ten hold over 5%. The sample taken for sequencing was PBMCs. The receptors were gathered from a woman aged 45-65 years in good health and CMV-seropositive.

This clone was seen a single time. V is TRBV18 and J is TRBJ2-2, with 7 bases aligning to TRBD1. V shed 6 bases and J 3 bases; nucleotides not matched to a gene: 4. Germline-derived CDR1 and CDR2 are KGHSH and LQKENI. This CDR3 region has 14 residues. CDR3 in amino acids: CASSYTGDTGELFF. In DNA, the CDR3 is TGTGCCAGCTCGTACACAGGGGACACCGGGGAGCTGTTTTTT.

The CDR3 is CASRVDNGEKLFF. CDR3 nucleotides: TGTGCCAGCAGGGTGGACAACGGGGAAAAACTGTTTTTT. V is TRBV5-5 and J is TRBJ1-4, with D possibly matching TRBD1 (5 bases). Germline-derived CDR1 and CDR2 are SGHKS and YYEKEE (reference sequence). The V end lost 5 bases, the J end lost 8 bases, and 13 bases lay between the germline ends. This CDR3 is 13 amino acids long.

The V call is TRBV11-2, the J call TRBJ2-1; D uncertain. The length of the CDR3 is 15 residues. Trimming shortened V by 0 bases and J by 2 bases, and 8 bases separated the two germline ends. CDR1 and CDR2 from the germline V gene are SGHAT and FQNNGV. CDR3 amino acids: CASSLEALPYNEQFF. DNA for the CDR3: TGTGCCAGCAGCTTAGAGGCTTTACCCTACAATGAGCAGTTCTTC.

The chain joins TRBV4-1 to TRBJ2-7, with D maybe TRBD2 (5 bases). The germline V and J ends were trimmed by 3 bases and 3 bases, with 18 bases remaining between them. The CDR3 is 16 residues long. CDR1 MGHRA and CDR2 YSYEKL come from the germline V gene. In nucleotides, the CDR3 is TGCGCCAGCAGCCACACGGACTCCCGAAGCGGCTACGAGCAGTACTTC. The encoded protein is CASSHTDSRSGYEQYF.

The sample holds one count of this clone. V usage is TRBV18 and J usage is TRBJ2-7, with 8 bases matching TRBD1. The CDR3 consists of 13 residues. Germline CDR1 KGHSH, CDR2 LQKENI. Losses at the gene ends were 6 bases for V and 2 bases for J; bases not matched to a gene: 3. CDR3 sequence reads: CASSTGGTYEQYF. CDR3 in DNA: TGTGCCAGCTCCACAGGGGGGACCTACGAGCAGTACTTC.

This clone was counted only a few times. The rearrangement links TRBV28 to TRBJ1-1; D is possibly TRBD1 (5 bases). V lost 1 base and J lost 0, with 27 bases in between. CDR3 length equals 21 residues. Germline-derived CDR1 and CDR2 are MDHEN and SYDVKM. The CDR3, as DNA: TGTGCCAGCAGTTTATCTGGACTCTGGTGGGGGGGAGGGAGTTTGAACACTGAAGCTTTCTTT. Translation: CASSLSGLWWGGGSLNTEAFF. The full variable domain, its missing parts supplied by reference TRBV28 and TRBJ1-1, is DVKVTQSSRYLVKRTGEKVFLECVQDMDHENMFWYRQDPGLGLRLIYFSYDVKMKEKGDIPEGYSVSREKKERFSLILESASTNQTSMYLCASSLSGLWWGGGSLNTEAFFGQGTRLTVV.

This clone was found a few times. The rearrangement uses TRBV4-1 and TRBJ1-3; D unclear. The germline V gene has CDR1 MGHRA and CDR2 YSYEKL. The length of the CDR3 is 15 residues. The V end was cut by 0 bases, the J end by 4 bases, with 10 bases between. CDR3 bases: TGCGCCAGCAGCCAAGAAATGGTCAGAGGAAACACCATATATTTT. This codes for CASSQEMVRGNTIYF.

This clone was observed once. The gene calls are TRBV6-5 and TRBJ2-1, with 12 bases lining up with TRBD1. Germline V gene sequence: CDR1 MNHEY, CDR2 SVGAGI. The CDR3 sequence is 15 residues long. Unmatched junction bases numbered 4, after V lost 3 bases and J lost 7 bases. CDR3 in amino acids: CASSYKGQGANEQFF. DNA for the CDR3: TGTGCCAGCAGTTATAAGGGACAGGGGGCAAATGAGCAGTTCTTC.

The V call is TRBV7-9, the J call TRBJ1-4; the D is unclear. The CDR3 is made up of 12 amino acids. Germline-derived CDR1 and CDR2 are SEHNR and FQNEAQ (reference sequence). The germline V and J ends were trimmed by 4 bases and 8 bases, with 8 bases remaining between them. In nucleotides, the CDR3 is TGTGCCAGCAGCTCCCATGGCGAAAAACTGTTTTTT. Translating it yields CASSSHGEKLFF.

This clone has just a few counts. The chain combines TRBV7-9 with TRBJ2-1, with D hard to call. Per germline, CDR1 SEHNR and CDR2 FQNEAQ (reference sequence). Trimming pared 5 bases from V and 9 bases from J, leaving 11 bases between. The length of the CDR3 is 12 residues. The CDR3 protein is CASSRLLGEQFF. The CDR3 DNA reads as TGTGCCAGCAGCCGCCTGCTAGGTGAGCAGTTCTTC.

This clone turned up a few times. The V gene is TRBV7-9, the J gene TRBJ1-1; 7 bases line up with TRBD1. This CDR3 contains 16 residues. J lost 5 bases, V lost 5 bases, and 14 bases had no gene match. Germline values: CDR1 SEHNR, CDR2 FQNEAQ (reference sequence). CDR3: CASSGAGDRLETEAFF. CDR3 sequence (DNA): TGTGCCAGCAGCGGGGCCGGGGACAGATTGGAAACTGAAGCTTTCTTT.

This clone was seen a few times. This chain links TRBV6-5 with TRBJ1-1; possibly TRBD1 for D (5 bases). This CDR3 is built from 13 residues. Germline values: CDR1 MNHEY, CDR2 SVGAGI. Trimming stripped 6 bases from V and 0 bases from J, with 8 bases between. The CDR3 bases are TGTGCCAGCAGCAGGGTCATGAACACTGAAGCTTTCTTT. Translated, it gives CASSRVMNTEAFF.

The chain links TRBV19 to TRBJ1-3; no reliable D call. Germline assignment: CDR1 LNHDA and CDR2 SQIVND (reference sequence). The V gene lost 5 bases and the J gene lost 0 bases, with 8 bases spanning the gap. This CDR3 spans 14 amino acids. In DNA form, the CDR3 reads TGTGCCAGTAGTTGGCGGTCCTCTGGAAACACCATATATTTT. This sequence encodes CASSWRSSGNTIYF.

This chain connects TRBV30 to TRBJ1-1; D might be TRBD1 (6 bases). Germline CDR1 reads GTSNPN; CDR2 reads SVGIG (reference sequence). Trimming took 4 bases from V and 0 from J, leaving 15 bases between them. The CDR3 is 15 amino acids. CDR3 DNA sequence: TGTGCCTGGACCTCTGGGGGACACCTGAACACTGAAGCTTTCTTT. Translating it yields CAWTSGGHLNTEAFF. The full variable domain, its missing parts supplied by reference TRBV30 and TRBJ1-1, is SQTIHQWPATLVQPVGSPLSLECTVEGTSNPNLYWYRQAAGRGLQLLFYSVGIGQISSEVPQNLSASRPQDRQFILSSKKLLLSDSGFYLCAWTSGGHLNTEAFFGQGTRLTVV.

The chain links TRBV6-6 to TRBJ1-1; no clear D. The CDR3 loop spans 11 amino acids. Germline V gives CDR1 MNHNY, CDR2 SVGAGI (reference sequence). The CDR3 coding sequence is TGTGGTTTAAGCCGAGGGACTGAAGCTTTCTTT. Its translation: CGLSRGTEAFF.

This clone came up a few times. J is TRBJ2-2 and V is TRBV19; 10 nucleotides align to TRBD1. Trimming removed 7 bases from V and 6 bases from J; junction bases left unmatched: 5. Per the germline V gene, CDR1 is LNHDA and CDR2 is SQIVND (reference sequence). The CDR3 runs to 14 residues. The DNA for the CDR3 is TGTGCCAGTAAGCGGGACAGGGGCGCCGGGGAGCTGTTTTTT. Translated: CASKRDRGAGELFF.

The CDR3 DNA is TGTGCCAGCTCACCCGACAGGGGGGAGCAGTACTTC. Translating gives CASSPDRGEQYF. The V and J genes are TRBV18 and TRBJ2-7, with 9 positions matching TRBD1. Germline V gene data show CDR1 as KGHSH and CDR2 as LQKENI. V trimming: 3 bases; J trimming: 7 bases; junction bases outside the gene matches: 1. The CDR3 extends over 12 amino acids.

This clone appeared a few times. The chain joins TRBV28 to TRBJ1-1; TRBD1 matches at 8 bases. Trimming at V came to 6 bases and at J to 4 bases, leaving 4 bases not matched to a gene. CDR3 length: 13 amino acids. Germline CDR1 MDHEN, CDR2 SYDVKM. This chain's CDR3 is CASRSTGVTEAFF. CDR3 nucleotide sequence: TGTGCCAGCAGGTCGACAGGGGTCACTGAAGCTTTCTTT.

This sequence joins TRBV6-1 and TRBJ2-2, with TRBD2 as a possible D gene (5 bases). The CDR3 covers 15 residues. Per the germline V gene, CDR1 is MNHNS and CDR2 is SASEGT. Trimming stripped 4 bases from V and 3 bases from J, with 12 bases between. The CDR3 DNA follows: TGTGCCAGCAGTGTCACTTTCGGGGACACCGGGGAGCTGTTTTTT. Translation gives CASSVTFGDTGELFF.

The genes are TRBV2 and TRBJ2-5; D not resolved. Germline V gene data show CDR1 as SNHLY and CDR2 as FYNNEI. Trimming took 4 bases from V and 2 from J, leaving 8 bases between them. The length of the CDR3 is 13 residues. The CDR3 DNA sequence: TGTGCCAGCAGTGTTGAGAGGCAAGAGACCCAGTACTTC. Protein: CASSVERQETQYF. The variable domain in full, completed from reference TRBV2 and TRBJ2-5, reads EPEVTQTPSHQVTQMGQEVILRCVPISNHLYFYWYRQILGQKVEFLVSFYNNEISEKSEIFDDQFSVERPDGSNFTLKIRSTKLEDSAMYFCASSVERQETQYFGPGTRLLVL.

The CDR3 bases are TGTGCCAGCAGCTCGGGGGTTATTATCACAGATACGCAGTATTTT. It is translated as CASSSGVIITDTQYF. The genes are TRBV5-4 and TRBJ2-3; maybe TRBD2 (6 bases). There are 15 residues in the CDR3. V dropped 3 bases and J dropped 2 bases, with 13 bases sitting between them. Germline values: CDR1 SGHNT, CDR2 YYREEE (reference sequence).

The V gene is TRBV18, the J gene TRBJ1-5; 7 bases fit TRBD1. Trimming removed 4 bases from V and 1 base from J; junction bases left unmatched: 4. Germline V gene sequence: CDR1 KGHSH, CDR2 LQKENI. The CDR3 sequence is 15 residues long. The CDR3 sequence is CASSRRTGSNQPQHF. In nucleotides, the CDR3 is TGTGCCAGCTCACGGCGGACAGGCAGCAATCAGCCCCAGCATTTT.

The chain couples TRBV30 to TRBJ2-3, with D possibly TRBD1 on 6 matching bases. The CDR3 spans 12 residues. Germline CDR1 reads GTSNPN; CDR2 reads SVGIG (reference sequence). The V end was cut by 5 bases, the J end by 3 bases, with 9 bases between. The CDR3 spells CAWGRGTDTQYF. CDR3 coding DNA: TGTGCCTGGGGCAGGGGTACAGATACGCAGTATTTT. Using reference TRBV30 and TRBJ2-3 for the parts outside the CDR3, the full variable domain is SQTIHQWPATLVQPVGSPLSLECTVEGTSNPNLYWYRQAAGRGLQLLFYSVGIGQISSEVPQNLSASRPQDRQFILSSKKLLLSDSGFYLCAWGRGTDTQYFGPGTRLTVL.

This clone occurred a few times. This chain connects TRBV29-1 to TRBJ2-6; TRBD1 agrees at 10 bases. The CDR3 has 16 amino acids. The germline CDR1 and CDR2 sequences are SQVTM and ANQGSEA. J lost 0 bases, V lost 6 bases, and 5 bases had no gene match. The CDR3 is CSVSGTGASGANVLTF. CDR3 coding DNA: TGCAGCGTCTCCGGGACAGGGGCCTCTGGGGCCAACGTCCTGACTTTC.

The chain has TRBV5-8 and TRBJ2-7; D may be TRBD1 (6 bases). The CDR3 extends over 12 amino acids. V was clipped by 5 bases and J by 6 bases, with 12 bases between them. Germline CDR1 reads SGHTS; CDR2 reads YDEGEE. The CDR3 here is CASSLQGREQYF. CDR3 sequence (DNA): TGTGCCAGCAGTTTACAGGGACGCGAGCAGTACTTC. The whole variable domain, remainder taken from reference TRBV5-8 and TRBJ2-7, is EAGVTQSPTHLIKTRGQQATLRCSPISGHTSVYWYQQALGLGLQFLLWYDEGEERNRGNFPPRFSGRQFPNYSSELNVNALELEDSALYLCASSLQGREQYFGPGTRLTVT.

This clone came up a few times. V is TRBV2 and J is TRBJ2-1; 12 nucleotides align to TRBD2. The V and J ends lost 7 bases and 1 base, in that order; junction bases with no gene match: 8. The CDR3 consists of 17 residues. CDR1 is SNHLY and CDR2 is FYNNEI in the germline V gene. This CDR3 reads CASKRLAGAHSYNEQFF. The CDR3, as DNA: TGTGCCAGCAAGAGACTAGCGGGAGCCCATTCCTACAATGAGCAGTTCTTC.

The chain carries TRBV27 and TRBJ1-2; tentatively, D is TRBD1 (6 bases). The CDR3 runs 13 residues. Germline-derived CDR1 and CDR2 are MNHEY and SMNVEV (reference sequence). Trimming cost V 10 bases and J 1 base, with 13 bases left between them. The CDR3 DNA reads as TGTGCCAATGGACAGTTTTATAACTATGGCTACACCTTC. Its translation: CANGQFYNYGYTF.

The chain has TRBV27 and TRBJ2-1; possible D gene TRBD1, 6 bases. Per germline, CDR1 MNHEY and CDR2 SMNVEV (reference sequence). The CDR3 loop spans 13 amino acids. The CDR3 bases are TGTGCGGATCACGTATTCCAGGGGAATGAGCAGTTCTTC. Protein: CADHVFQGNEQFF.

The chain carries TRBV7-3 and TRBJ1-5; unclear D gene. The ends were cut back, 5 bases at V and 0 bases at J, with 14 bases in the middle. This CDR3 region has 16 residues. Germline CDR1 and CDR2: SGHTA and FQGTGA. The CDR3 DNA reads TGTGCCAGCAGCCCTAAGTACGGTGGTAGCAATCAGCCCCAGCATTTT. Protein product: CASSPKYGGSNQPQHF.